One sample yielded the 13 T cell receptor beta chains listed below, sequenced in a study of cytomegalovirus exposure and HLA in healthy donors. The PCR employed 60 Vbeta primers together with 13 Jbeta primers. Libraries were prepared by immunoSEQ multiplex PCR; TCRdb keeps only in-frame clonotypes and omits some of them. The top ten clones hold 1.5% to 1.7% of a sample with roughly 180,000 clones, 60% to 85% of them seen once. The sample was PBMCs. The receptors come from a girl aged 5-17 years in good health and CMV-seropositive.

The chain couples TRBV7-2 to TRBJ2-6, with D maybe TRBD2 (6 bases). V dropped 2 bases and J dropped 3 bases, with 14 bases sitting between them. CDR1 and CDR2 (germline): SGHTA, FQGNSA. This CDR3 comprises 17 residues. In DNA form, the CDR3 reads TGTGCCAGCAGCTTAATGCCCGGAGGGGTTGGGGCCAACGTCCTGACTTTC. Translating gives CASSLMPGGVGANVLTF.

J is TRBJ2-2 and V is TRBV5-1, with 11 bases lining up with TRBD1. The CDR3 runs 15 residues. The junction had 4 bases not matched to a gene; V was cut back by 4 bases and J by 5 bases. Germline V gene data show CDR1 as SGHRS and CDR2 as YFSETQ. This CDR3 is CASSPGQGETGELFF. CDR3 in DNA: TGCGCCAGCAGCCCGGGACAGGGGGAGACCGGGGAGCTGTTTTTT.

This clone was detected a few times. J is TRBJ2-5 and V is TRBV7-2, with TRBD2 identical over 13 bases. This CDR3 is built from 18 residues. CDR1 and CDR2 (germline): SGHTA, FQGNSA. The V gene end was trimmed by 7 bases and the J gene end by 5 bases; junction bases not matched to a gene: 16. CDR3 sequence reads: CASTQGVTSGGAWETQYF. In DNA, the CDR3 is TGTGCCAGCACCCAGGGGGTTACTAGCGGGGGGGCTTGGGAGACCCAGTACTTC.

The chain joins TRBV11-2 to TRBJ1-5, with D possibly matching TRBD1 (6 bases). CDR1 and CDR2 (germline): SGHAT, FQNNGV. The V gene lost 1 base and the J gene lost 5 bases, with 12 bases spanning the gap. The CDR3 runs to 15 residues. The DNA of the CDR3 is TGTGCCAGCAGCTTAGGGGCGGGGGGCGATCAGCCCCAGCATTTT. It encodes CASSLGAGGDQPQHF.

The chain has TRBV4-3 and TRBJ2-3; tentatively, D is TRBD2 (6 bases). The CDR3 contains 16 residues. V lost 2 bases, J lost 2 bases, and 14 bases lay in between. The V gene's germline CDR1 is LGHNA and CDR2 YSLEER. CDR3 nucleotides: TGCGCCAGCAGCCAAACCCTTCCGGGAGCCACAGATACGCAGTATTTT. Translating gives CASSQTLPGATDTQYF.

This chain joins TRBV11-3 and TRBJ2-2; 9 bases are a match to TRBD1. The CDR3 extends over 16 amino acids. V lost 3 bases and J lost 4; bases outside the gene matches: 6. Germline values: CDR1 SGHNT, CDR2 YENEEA. CDR3 DNA: TGTGCCAGCAGCTTTATCCGGGACAGGGCCACCGGGGAGCTGTTTTTT. This codes for CASSFIRDRATGELFF.

This clone occurred once. The chain recombines TRBV10-3 with TRBJ2-5; D is perhaps TRBD1 (5 bases). Germline V gene data show CDR1 as ENHRY and CDR2 as SYGVKD. This CDR3 is 13 amino acids long. V shed 4 bases and J shed 1 base, with 7 bases lying between them. This CDR3 is CAISGGLQETQYF. In nucleotides, the CDR3 is TGTGCCATCAGTGGGGGCCTCCAAGAGACCCAGTACTTC.

The rearrangement links TRBV10-3 to TRBJ2-1, with a weak D call TRBD2 (6 bases). Trimming shortened V by 3 bases and J by 8 bases, and 17 bases separated the two germline ends. This CDR3 region has 15 residues. In germline, CDR1 is ENHRY, CDR2 SYGVKD. The CDR3 DNA sequence: TGTGCCATCAGTGATTCGGGACTGGGGGATTATGAGCAGTTCTTC. As protein: CAISDSGLGDYEQFF.

The chain uses TRBV10-3 and TRBJ2-5, with TRBD2 as a possible D gene (5 bases). The CDR3 extends over 17 amino acids. V was clipped by 0 bases and J by 0 bases, with 14 bases between them. From germline, CDR1 is ENHRY and CDR2 SYGVKD. CDR3 nucleotides: TGTGCCATCAGTGAGTCATTGGGCGGGCTTTACCAAGAGACCCAGTACTTC. Translating it yields CAISESLGGLYQETQYF.

The chain employs TRBV4-3 and TRBJ1-5, with 7 bases lining up with TRBD1. The CDR3 runs to 15 residues. The V gene end was trimmed by 4 bases and the J gene end by 3 bases; junction bases not matched to a gene: 6. Per germline, CDR1 LGHNA and CDR2 YSLEER. The DNA of the CDR3 is TGCGCCAGCAGCCGGGGCGGGACAGACAATCAGCCCCAGCATTTT. This translates into CASSRGGTDNQPQHF.

The CDR3 is CASSSTWTGARDTQYF. The CDR3 DNA reads as TGTGCCAGCAGCTCGACCTGGACAGGGGCCCGGGATACGCAGTATTTT. V gene TRBV7-6 combines with J gene TRBJ2-3; 9 bases map to TRBD1. J was trimmed by 6 bases and V by 4 bases; bases with no gene match: 11. The CDR3 spans 16 residues. Per the germline V gene, CDR1 is SGHVS and CDR2 is FNYEAQ.

The chain recombines TRBV4-2 with TRBJ2-7; 9 nucleotides match TRBD2. V was pared by 0 bases and J by 7 bases, with 16 bases of the junction left unmatched. The CDR3 has 18 amino acids. CDR1 and CDR2 (germline): LGHNA, YNFKEQ. This CDR3 is CASSQDEWARTSVDEQYF. CDR3 DNA sequence: TGTGCCAGCAGCCAAGATGAGTGGGCGCGGACTAGCGTCGATGAGCAGTACTTC.

CDR3 region: CASSLRERETQYF. The CDR3, as DNA: TGTGCCAGCAGCTTGAGGGAGAGAGAGACCCAGTACTTC. This sequence joins TRBV11-3 and TRBJ2-5; D might be TRBD2 (5 bases). Germline V lookup: CDR1 SGHNT, CDR2 YENEEA. V was cut by 3 bases and J by 4 bases, with 9 bases left in between. The CDR3 is 13 residues long. The full variable domain, in which reference TRBV11-3 and TRBJ2-5 provide the parts outside the CDR3, is EAGVVQSPRYKIIEKKQPVAFWCNPISGHNTLYWYLQNLGQGPELLIRYENEEAVDDSQLPKDRFSAERLKGVDSTLKIQPAELGDSAVYLCASSLRERETQYFGPGTRLLVL.